Presented here are 27 T cell receptor beta chains from one specimen sequenced in a study of response to subunit inactivated influenza vaccine. TCRdb reanalysed the RT-PCR reads using MiXCR and keeps one entry per CDR3 protein. The data show under 550,000 distinct CDR3 sequences, under 8.5% seen once. The specimen comprised PBMCs from blood, sampled roughly 24 months after vaccination. Source of these receptors: a man aged 45-69 years who received an inactivated influenza vaccine.

The rearrangement links TRBV9 to TRBJ2-7, with 9 bases matching TRBD2. Germline trimming cut 0 bases from V and 6 bases from J; bases unmatched to any gene: 13. Looked up from germline, CDR1 is SGDLS and CDR2 is YYNGEE. The CDR3 contains 17 residues. The CDR3 DNA sequence: TGTGCCAGCAGCGTAGGCGGCGGGAGGGCAAATGAGGGCGAGCAGTACTTC. Encoded protein: CASSVGGGRANEGEQYF.

This clonotype has just a few counts. Written as DNA, the CDR3 is TGTGCCAGCAGCTTAGGGGACAGACCATACGAGCAGTACTTC. It yields the protein CASSLGDRPYEQYF. This rearrangement joins TRBV7-9 to TRBJ2-7; 7 bases match TRBD1. Germline V gene lookup returns CDR1 SEHNR and CDR2 FQNEAQ (reference sequence). The CDR3 sequence is 14 residues long. Trimming at V came to 1 base and at J to 4 bases, leaving 4 bases not matched to a gene.

This clonotype was counted a few times. V usage is TRBV6-2 or TRBV6-3 and J usage is TRBJ2-7; no firm D call. Trimming took off 5 bases at V and 5 bases at J, with 28 bases between the two ends. The CDR3 covers 18 residues. CDR1 MNHEY and CDR2 SVGEGT come from the germline V gene. The CDR3, as DNA: TGTGCCAGCAGTCGGAAGGGTATACGCTCGCCGCTTACTAACGAGCAGTACTTC. Its protein product is CASSRKGIRSPLTNEQYF.

In its sample, this clonotype was seen a few times. The chain couples TRBV11-2 to TRBJ1-2, with TRBD1 identical over 8 bases. Trimming at V came to 5 bases and at J to 8 bases, leaving 4 bases not matched to a gene. Germline V gene sequence: CDR1 SGHAT, CDR2 FQNNGV. This CDR3 contains 12 residues. Written as DNA, the CDR3 is TGTGCCAGCAGCACAGACAGGGGAGGCTACACCTTC. Residues: CASSTDRGGYTF.

This clonotype has only a few counts. This rearrangement joins TRBV27 to TRBJ2-7; no reliable D call. V lost 5 bases, J lost 4 bases, and 9 bases lay in between. This CDR3 has 12 amino acids. From germline, CDR1 is MNHEY and CDR2 SMNVEV (reference sequence). The CDR3 region is CASSPAPYEQYF. The CDR3 coding sequence is TGTGCCAGCAGTCCGGCGCCGTACGAGCAGTACTTC.

This sequence joins TRBV20-1 and TRBJ2-1, with TRBD1 as a possible D gene (5 bases). V was shortened by 6 bases and J by 4 bases, with 22 bases between the two germline ends. The CDR3 extends over 16 amino acids. From germline, CDR1 is DFQATT and CDR2 SNEGSKA (reference sequence). The CDR3 sequence is CSAYTARDSLYNEQFF. CDR3 nucleotides: TGCAGTGCATATACCGCGCGAGACAGCTTGTACAATGAGCAGTTCTTC.

This clonotype was seen a few times. V usage is TRBV4-3 and J usage is TRBJ2-1; 9 nucleotides align to TRBD1. The CDR3 runs to 15 residues. Germline V lookup: CDR1 LGHNA, CDR2 YSLEER. The J segment lost 5 bases and the V segment lost 4 bases, leaving 6 bases of the junction unmatched. In DNA, the CDR3 is TGCGCCAGCAGCCGCCAGACAGGGGGAGACAATGAGCAGTTCTTC. Its protein is CASSRQTGGDNEQFF.

This clonotype came up many times. This chain links TRBV12-3 or TRBV12-4 with TRBJ1-4, with 7 bases lining up with TRBD1. The CDR3 loop spans 15 amino acids. After removal of 6 bases from V and 6 bases from J, the junction contained 10 bases not matched to a gene. CDR3 nucleotides: TGTGCCAGCAGCCGGGGACAGACGGAGTATGAAAAACTGTTTTTT. Its translation: CASSRGQTEYEKLFF.

This clonotype was found many times. This rearrangement joins TRBV7-9 to TRBJ2-3; D remains ambiguous. The germline V and J ends were trimmed by 2 bases and 9 bases, with 18 bases remaining between them. In germline, CDR1 is SEHNR, CDR2 FQNEAQ (reference sequence). The CDR3 has 15 amino acids. For the CDR3, the DNA is TGTGCCAGCAGCTTACCCTTTCGACTTGGCTCAACGCAGTATTTT. This codes for CASSLPFRLGSTQYF.

The chain joins TRBV5-4 to TRBJ2-3; D unresolved. Germline CDR1 is SGHNT and CDR2 is YYREEE (reference sequence). The CDR3 is made up of 15 amino acids. V was trimmed by 4 bases and J by 4 bases, leaving 16 bases between them. The CDR3 is CASSPGRPGADTQYF. The CDR3 coding sequence is TGTGCCAGCAGCCCTGGGCGGCCTGGGGCAGATACGCAGTATTTT.

The V and J genes are TRBV6-5 and TRBJ2-6; D is ambiguous. V shed 0 bases and J shed 2 bases, with 8 bases lying between them. Germline V gene data show CDR1 as MNHEY and CDR2 as SVGAGI. The CDR3 has 16 amino acids. The CDR3: CASSYSIVTGANVLTF. The CDR3 coding sequence is TGTGCCAGCAGTTACTCGATAGTTACTGGGGCCAACGTCCTGACTTTC.

The V call is TRBV14, the J call TRBJ2-1, with 8 bases identical to TRBD2. The germline CDR1 and CDR2 sequences are SGHDN and FVKESK. V was clipped by 3 bases and J by 8 bases; unmatched bases: 6. This CDR3 contains 14 residues. The CDR3 reads CASSQLGLADEQFF. In DNA, the CDR3 is TGTGCCAGCAGCCAGCTAGGACTAGCTGATGAGCAGTTCTTC.

The V gene is TRBV29-1, the J gene TRBJ2-3, with D tentatively TRBD1 or TRBD2 (5 bases each). Trimming cost V 3 bases and J 4 bases, with 8 bases left between them. This CDR3 is built from 12 residues. Germline values: CDR1 SQVTM, CDR2 ANQGSEA. The CDR3 DNA reads TGCAGCGTTGAGGGGACCTCAGATACGCAGTATTTT. Its translation: CSVEGTSDTQYF.

The V and J genes are TRBV12-3 or TRBV12-4 and TRBJ1-1; D might be TRBD1 (6 bases). CDR3 length equals 14 residues. Trimming pared 5 bases from V and 4 bases from J, leaving 14 bases between. The CDR3 reads CASSPKEGGTEAFF. The DNA of the CDR3 is TGTGCCAGCAGTCCCAAGGAGGGGGGCACTGAAGCTTTCTTT.

The table lists this clonotype with many counts. V gene TRBV5-1 combines with J gene TRBJ2-1, with D possibly TRBD1 on 5 matching bases. With 0 bases removed from V and 4 bases from J, the gap between germline ends came to 11 bases. This CDR3 has 15 amino acids. CDR1 SGHRS and CDR2 YFSETQ come from the germline V gene. CDR3 sequence reads: CASSLDPGLYNEQFF. The CDR3 DNA follows: TGCGCCAGCAGCTTGGATCCAGGGCTTTACAATGAGCAGTTCTTC.

This clonotype came up a few times. This chain links TRBV20-1 with TRBJ2-5; 10 bases are a match to TRBD1. The ends lost 6 bases at V and 7 bases at J; junction bases unmatched: 17. The CDR3 totals 16 residues. CDR1 and CDR2 from the germline V gene are DFQATT and SNEGSKA (reference sequence). DNA of the CDR3: TGCAGTGCAACCACCACCGGGACAGGGGCATCCGGGACCCAGTACTTC. Its translation is CSATTTGTGASGTQYF.

This clonotype came up many times. This chain connects TRBV7-9 to TRBJ2-7, with D perhaps matching TRBD1 (6 bases). Trimming pared 5 bases from V and 1 base from J, leaving 12 bases between. CDR3 length: 14 amino acids. Germline V gene sequence: CDR1 SEHNR, CDR2 FQNEAQ (reference sequence). CDR3 sequence: CASSPLDRSYEQYF. CDR3 sequence (DNA): TGTGCCAGCAGCCCACTGGACAGATCCTACGAGCAGTACTTC.

The table lists this clonotype with a few counts. V usage is TRBV12-3 or TRBV12-4 and J usage is TRBJ1-1, with a weak D call TRBD1 (6 bases). Trimming shortened V by 5 bases and J by 5 bases, and 18 bases separated the two germline ends. CDR3 length equals 15 residues. DNA for the CDR3: TGTGCCAGCAGTAGGGGGGGAGGGGGAGGGACTGAAGCTTTCTTT. It codes for CASSRGGGGGTEAFF.

In this sample, this clonotype turned up a few times. The chain combines TRBV12-3 or TRBV12-4 with TRBJ1-3, with D perhaps TRBD1 (5 bases). The CDR3 has 13 residues. V was shortened by 5 bases and J by 7 bases, with 12 bases between the two germline ends. CDR3 loop: CASSPGTANTIYF. CDR3 nucleotide sequence: TGTGCCAGCAGTCCGGGGACGGCGAACACCATATATTTT.

This clonotype appeared a few times. The genes are TRBV6-2 or TRBV6-3 and TRBJ1-4; D is unclear. The CDR3 is 12 residues long. Germline V gives CDR1 MNHEY, CDR2 SVGEGT. V was pared by 5 bases and J by 6 bases, with 7 bases between. The CDR3: CASSHGYEKLFF. CDR3 nucleotides: TGTGCCAGCAGTCACGGATATGAAAAACTGTTTTTT.

The rearrangement joins TRBV2 to TRBJ2-3, with a tentative D call TRBD1 (6 bases). The V gene's germline CDR1 is SNHLY and CDR2 FYNNEI. Trimming cost V 8 bases and J 2 bases, with 17 bases left between them. The length of the CDR3 is 15 residues. CDR3 residues: CASRSRTADTDTQYF. The CDR3 DNA reads TGTGCCAGCCGTTCCCGGACAGCCGACACAGATACGCAGTATTTT.

This clonotype was recorded at least ten times. This sequence joins TRBV18 and TRBJ1-1, with D unresolved. CDR3 length equals 12 residues. Trimming cost V 6 bases and J 8 bases, with 13 bases left between them. Germline values: CDR1 KGHSH, CDR2 LQKENI. The CDR3 DNA sequence: TGTGCCAGCTCCCCTGGCCCGGTGGAAGCTTTCTTT. It specifies CASSPGPVEAFF.

This sequence joins TRBV12-3 or TRBV12-4 and TRBJ2-2; D is uncertain. The length of the CDR3 is 16 residues. V was clipped by 1 base and J by 4 bases, with 13 bases between them. The CDR3: CASSLDQTSGTGELFF. CDR3 sequence (DNA): TGTGCCAGCAGTTTAGATCAGACCTCAGGCACCGGGGAGCTGTTTTTT.

There are many counts of this clonotype. The rearrangement uses TRBV15 and TRBJ2-1, with D unresolved. The CDR3 has 16 residues. V was clipped by 1 base and J by 0 bases, with 10 bases between them. Germline V lookup: CDR1 LNHNV, CDR2 YYDKDF (reference sequence). The CDR3 coding sequence is TGTGCCACCAGCAGAGTCCTGGGGAACTCCTACAATGAGCAGTTCTTC. Its protein is CATSRVLGNSYNEQFF.

In its sample, this clonotype was seen a few times. The CDR3 nucleotides read TGTGCCAGCAATTCCGGGACAGCGAACACAGATACGCAGTATTTT. Translation gives CASNSGTANTDTQYF. The chain recombines TRBV12-3 or TRBV12-4 with TRBJ2-3; 7 nucleotides agree with TRBD1. With V trimmed by 7 bases and J by 2 bases, 9 bases remained unmatched. The CDR3 has 15 residues.

This clonotype was observed at least ten times. The rearrangement links TRBV7-9 to TRBJ2-3, with TRBD1 identical over 9 bases. V shed 0 bases, J shed 3 bases, and the junction held 7 bases outside the gene matches. Germline CDR1 reads SEHNR; CDR2 reads FQNEAQ (reference sequence). CDR3 size: 17 residues. For the CDR3, the DNA is TGTGCCAGCAGCTTAGCGTTCGAGGGACAGGGAACAGATACGCAGTATTTT. Residues: CASSLAFEGQGTDTQYF.

The CDR3 is CASSGRWEGSSYEQYF. The CDR3 DNA reads as TGTGCCAGCAGCGGCCGATGGGAAGGGTCCTCCTACGAGCAGTACTTC. This chain joins TRBV13 and TRBJ2-7; unclear D gene. This CDR3 has 16 amino acids. Looked up from germline, CDR1 is PRHDT and CDR2 is FYEKMQ (reference sequence). The ends were cut back, 5 bases at V and 0 bases at J, with 17 bases in the middle.